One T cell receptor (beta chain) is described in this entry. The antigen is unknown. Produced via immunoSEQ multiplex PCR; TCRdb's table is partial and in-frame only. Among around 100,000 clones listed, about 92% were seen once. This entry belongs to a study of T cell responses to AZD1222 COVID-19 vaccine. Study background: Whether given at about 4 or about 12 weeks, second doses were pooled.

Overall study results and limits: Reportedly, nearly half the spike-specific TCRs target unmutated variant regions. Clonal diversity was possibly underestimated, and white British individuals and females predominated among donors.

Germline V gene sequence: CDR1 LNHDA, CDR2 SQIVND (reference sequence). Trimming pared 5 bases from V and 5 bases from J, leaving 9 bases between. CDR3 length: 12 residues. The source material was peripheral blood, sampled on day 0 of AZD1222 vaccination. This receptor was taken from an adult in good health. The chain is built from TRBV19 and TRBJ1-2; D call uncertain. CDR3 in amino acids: CASSATAYGYTF. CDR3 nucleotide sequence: TGTGCCAGTAGTGCAACAGCGTATGGCTACACCTTC. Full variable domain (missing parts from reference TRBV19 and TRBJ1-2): DGGITQSPKYLFRKEGQNVTLSCEQNLNHDAMYWYRQDPGQGLRLIYYSQIVNDFQKGDIAEGYSVSREKKESFPLTVTSAQKNPTAFYLCASSATAYGYTFGSGTRLTVV.